This T cell receptor beta chain was documented in a study of CD4 T cells in relation to SARS-CoV-2 and coronaviruses. About the research overall: PBMCs were cultured with antigen for roughly 11 days before TCR beta sequencing. No peptide or an HIV-1 Nef peptide pool served as negative control. Study findings and constraints: Pre-pandemic and post-infection samples never came from the same donor.

In regard to this clone: Its antigen remains unidentified.

Germline CDR1 and CDR2: DFQATT and SNEGSKA (reference sequence). With 7 bases removed from V and 4 bases from J, the gap between germline ends came to 8 bases. The CDR3 covers 11 residues. This table comes from immunoSEQ multiplex PCR, and its TCRdb copy is limited to in-frame clones, with some not included. The sample includes around 20,000 clones, approximately 78% of them seen just once. The unexposed donors gave CD4+ T cells in about 2010-2019, prior to COVID-19. After 10 to 11 days of culture, CD4+ T cells were isolated. Sequenced input: CD4+ T cells from PBMCs, cultured in vitro. The source is a human donor in good health. The chain couples TRBV20-1 to TRBJ2-1; D is perhaps TRBD2 (5 bases). The CDR3 DNA reads as TGCAGTGGAGGGAGTTACAATGAGCAGTTCTTC. Amino acid sequence: CSGGSYNEQFF.